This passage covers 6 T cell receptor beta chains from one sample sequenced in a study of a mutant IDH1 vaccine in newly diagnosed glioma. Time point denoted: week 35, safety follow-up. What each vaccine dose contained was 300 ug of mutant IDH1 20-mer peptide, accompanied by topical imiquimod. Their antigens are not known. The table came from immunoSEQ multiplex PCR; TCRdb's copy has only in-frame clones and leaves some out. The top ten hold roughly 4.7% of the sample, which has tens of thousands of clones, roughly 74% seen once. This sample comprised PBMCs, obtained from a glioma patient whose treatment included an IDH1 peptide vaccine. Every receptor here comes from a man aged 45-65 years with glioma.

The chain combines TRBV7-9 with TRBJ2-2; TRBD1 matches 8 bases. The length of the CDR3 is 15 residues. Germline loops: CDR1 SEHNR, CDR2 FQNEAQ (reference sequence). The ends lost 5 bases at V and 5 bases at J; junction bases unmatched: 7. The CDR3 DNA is TGTGCCAGCAGCCCAAGGACAGGGCGGACCGGGGAGCTGTTTTTT. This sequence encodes CASSPRTGRTGELFF. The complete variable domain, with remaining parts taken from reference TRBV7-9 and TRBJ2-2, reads DTGVSQNPRHKITKRGQNVTFRCDPISEHNRLYWYRQTLGQGPEFLTYFQNEAQLEKSRLLSDRFSAERPKGSFSTLEIQRTEQGDSAMYLCASSPRTGRTGELFFGEGSRLTVL.

CDR3 coding DNA: TGTGCCAGCAGCGTCCGACAGTCTACCGGGGAGCTGTTTTTT. This gives the protein CASSVRQSTGELFF. The chain is built from TRBV2 and TRBJ2-2; the D gene is possibly TRBD1 (5 bases). CDR1 and CDR2 from the germline V gene are SNHLY and FYNNEI. V lost 6 bases and J lost 5, with 13 bases in between. The CDR3 runs to 14 residues.

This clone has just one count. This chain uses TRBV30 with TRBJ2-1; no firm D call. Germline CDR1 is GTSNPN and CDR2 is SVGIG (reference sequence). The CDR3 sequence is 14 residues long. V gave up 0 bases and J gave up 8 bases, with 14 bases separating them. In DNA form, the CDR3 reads TGTGCCTGGAGTGTAGGCCAGTTTTCCGATGAGCAGTTCTTC. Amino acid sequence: CAWSVGQFSDEQFF.

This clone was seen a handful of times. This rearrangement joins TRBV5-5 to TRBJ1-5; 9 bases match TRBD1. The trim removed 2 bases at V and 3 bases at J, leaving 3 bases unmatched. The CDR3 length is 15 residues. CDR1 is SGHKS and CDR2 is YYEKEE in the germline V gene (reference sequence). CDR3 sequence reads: CASSLWTGDNQPQHF. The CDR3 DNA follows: TGTGCCAGCAGCTTATGGACAGGGGACAATCAGCCCCAGCATTTT.

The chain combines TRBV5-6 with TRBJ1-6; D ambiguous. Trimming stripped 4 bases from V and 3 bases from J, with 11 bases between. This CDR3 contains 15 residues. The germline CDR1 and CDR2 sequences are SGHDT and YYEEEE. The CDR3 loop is CASSGQTVYNSPLHF. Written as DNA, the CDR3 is TGTGCCAGCAGCGGGCAGACGGTCTATAATTCACCCCTCCACTTT.

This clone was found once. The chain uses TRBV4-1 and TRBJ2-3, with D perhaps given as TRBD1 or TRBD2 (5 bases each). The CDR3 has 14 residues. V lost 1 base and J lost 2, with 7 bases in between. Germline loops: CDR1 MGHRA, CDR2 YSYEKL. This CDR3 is CASSQGGTTDTQYF. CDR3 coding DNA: TGCGCCAGCAGCCAAGGAGGGACCACAGATACGCAGTATTTT.